This TCR beta chain was identified during a study of blood T cells in healthy people across ages. In the study overall: For every two T cells, template switching captured about one barcoded beta molecule.

This CDR3 has 15 residues. Trimming left V 4 bases short and J 0 bases short, with 12 bases between. Germline assignment: CDR1 SNHLY and CDR2 FYNNEI. With a J-beta primer mix and a sample-barcoded 5' primer, a second PCR ran roughly 6 to 11 cycles. TCRdb called the 5' RACE reads again in MiXCR, with one record for every CDR3 protein. This table has more than 800,000 distinct CDR3 sequences, under 55% appearing once. Each donor supplied around 9.9 milliliters of peripheral blood. Isolation of PBMCs gave at least 6.5 million cells per sample. Samples each yielded at least 5 micrograms of total RNA. The chain combines TRBV2 with TRBJ1-1; D is undetermined. The sequencing input was blood. This clonotype was sampled from a woman aged 55-70 years in good health. CDR3 loop: CASSGEVQVNTEAFF. The CDR3 DNA reads as TGTGCCAGCAGTGGGGAAGTACAAGTGAACACTGAAGCTTTCTTT. Looking up the rest from reference TRBV2 and TRBJ1-1 gives the full variable domain: EPEVTQTPSHQVTQMGQEVILRCVPISNHLYFYWYRQILGQKVEFLVSFYNNEISEKSEIFDDQFSVERPDGSNFTLKIRSTKLEDSAMYFCASSGEVQVNTEAFFGQGTRLTVV.